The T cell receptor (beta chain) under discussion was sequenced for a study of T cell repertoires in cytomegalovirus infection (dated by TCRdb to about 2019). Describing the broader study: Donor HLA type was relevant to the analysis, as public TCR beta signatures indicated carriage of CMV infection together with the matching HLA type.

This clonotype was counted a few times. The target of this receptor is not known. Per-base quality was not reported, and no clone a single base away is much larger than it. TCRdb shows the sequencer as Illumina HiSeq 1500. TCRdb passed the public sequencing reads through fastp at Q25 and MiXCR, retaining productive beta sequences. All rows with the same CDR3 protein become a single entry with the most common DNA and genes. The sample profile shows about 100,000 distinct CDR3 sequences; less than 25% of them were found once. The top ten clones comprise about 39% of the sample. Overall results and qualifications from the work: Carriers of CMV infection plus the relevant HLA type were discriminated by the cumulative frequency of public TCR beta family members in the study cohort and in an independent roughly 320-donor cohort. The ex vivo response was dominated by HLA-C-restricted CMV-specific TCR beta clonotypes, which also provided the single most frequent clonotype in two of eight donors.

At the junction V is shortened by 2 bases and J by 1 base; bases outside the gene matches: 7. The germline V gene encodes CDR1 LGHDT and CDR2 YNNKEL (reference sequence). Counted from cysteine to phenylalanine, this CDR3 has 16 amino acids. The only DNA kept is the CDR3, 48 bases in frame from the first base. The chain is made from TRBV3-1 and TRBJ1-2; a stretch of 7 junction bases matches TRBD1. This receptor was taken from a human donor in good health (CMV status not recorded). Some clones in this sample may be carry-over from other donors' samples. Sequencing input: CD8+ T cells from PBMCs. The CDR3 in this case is CASSQFGTAYNYGYTF. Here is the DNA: TGTGCCAGCAGCCAATTTGGGACAGCCTATAACTATGGCTACACCTTC. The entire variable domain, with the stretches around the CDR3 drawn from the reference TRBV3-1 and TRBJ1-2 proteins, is DTAVSQTPKYLVTQMGNDKSIKCEQNLGHDTMYWYKQDSKKFLKIMFSYNNKELIINETVPNRFSPKSPDKAHLNLHINSLELGDSAVYFCASSQFGTAYNYGYTFGSGTRLTVV.